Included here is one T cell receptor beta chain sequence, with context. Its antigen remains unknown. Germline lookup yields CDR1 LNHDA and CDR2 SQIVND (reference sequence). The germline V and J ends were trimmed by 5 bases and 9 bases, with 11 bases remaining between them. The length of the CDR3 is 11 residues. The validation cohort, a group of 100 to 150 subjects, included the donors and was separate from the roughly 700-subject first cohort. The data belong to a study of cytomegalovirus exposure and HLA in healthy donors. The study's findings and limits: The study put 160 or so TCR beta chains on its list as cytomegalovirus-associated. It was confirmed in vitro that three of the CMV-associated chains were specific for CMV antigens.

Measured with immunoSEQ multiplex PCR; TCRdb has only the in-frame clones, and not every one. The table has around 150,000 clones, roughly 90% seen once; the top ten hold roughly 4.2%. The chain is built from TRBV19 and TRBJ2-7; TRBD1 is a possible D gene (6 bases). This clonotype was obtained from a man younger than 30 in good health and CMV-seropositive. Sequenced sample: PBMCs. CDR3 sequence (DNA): TGTGCCAGTAGTGCATCAGGGGTGCAGTACTTC. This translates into CASSASGVQYF.